Listed here is a single T cell receptor (beta chain). Antigen specificity is unknown. This specimen belongs to a study of CD8 T cells in ankylosing spondylitis. Notes on the study in general: Among TCR beta sequences, a motif of under ten highly homologous variants appeared characteristic of ankylosing spondylitis blood. Matched synovial fluid from ankylosing spondylitis patients was reported to be enriched for disease-linked clones.

Each CDR3 protein is one row after TCRdb ran MiXCR on the 5' RACE reads. The data show over 700,000 distinct CDR3 sequences, roughly 19% seen once. CDR1 KGHSH and CDR2 LQKENI come from the germline V gene. Trimming shortened V by 2 bases and J by 3 bases, and 7 bases separated the two germline ends. The CDR3 is 13 residues long. The clonotype was recovered from a male donor with ankylosing spondylitis. Sequencing was performed on blood, either unsorted or a sorted T cell fraction (not recorded which). The V and J genes are TRBV18 and TRBJ1-2, with D unresolved. The chain's CDR3 is CASSPSVDYGYTF. CDR3 nucleotides: TGTGCCAGCTCACCATCTGTGGACTATGGCTACACCTTC. Full variable domain (outside the CDR3, taken from reference TRBV18 and TRBJ1-2): NAGVMQNPRHLVRRRGQEARLRCSPMKGHSHVYWYRQLPEEGLKFMVYLQKENIIDESGMPKERFSAEFPKEGPSILRIQQVVRGDSAAYFCASSPSVDYGYTFGSGTRLTVV.